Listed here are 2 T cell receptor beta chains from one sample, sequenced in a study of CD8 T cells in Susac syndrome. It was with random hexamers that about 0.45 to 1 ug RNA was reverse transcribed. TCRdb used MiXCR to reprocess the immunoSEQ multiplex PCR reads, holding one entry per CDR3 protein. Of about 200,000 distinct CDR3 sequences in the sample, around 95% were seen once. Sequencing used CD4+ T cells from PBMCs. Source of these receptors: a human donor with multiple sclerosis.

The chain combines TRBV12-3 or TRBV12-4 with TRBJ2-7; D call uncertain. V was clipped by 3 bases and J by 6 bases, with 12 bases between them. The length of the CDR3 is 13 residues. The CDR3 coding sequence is TGTGCCAGCAGTTTGGGAAAGGGCGGCGAGCAGTACGTC. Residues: CASSLGKGGEQYV.

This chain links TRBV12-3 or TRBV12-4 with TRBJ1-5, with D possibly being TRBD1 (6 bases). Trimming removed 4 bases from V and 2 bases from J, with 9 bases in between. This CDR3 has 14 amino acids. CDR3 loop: CASSSRQGNQPQHF. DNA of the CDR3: TGTGCCAGCAGTTCTCGACAGGGCAATCAGCCCCAGCATTTT.